One sample yielded the 10 T cell receptor gamma chains listed below, sequenced in a study of gamma delta lymphoproliferative disorders and STAT genes. PBMCs from patients and controls supplied the genomic DNA for sequencing. TCRdb re-called clones from the multiplex PCR reads using CATT. The sample holds approximately 2,700 gamma-chain clones, around 7.5% seen once. Material: blood. All receptors derive from a human donor in good health.

About this clone: TCRdb's protein, taken from a much larger clone, differs from this DNA's translation at residue 5, likely owing to a read error; the protein displayed comes from the DNA. The V and J genes are TRGV5 and TRGJP1. The J gene, absent from TCRdb, was called here by matching the DNA to germline. The CDR3 loop spans 14 amino acids. Trimming removed 6 bases from V and 4 bases from J; junction bases left unmatched: 8. Germline loops: CDR1 VINAFY, CDR2 YDVSNSKD. The CDR3 spells CATWYIYTGWFKIF. Written as DNA, the CDR3 is TGTGCCACCTGGTATATCTACACTGGTTGGTTCAAGATATTT.

In this sample, this clone is medium-sized (0.01 to 0.1%). The chain uses TRGV4 and TRGJ1 or TRGJ2. Assignment of the J gene here rests on matching the DNA to germline, because TCRdb gives none. Looked up from germline, CDR1 is EGSTGY and CDR2 is YDSYTSSV. The CDR3 loop spans 11 amino acids. With V trimmed by 2 bases and J by 9 bases, 4 bases remained unmatched. The CDR3 spells CATWDEGKKLF. CDR3 coding DNA: TGTGCCACCTGGGATGAGGGTAAGAAACTCTTT.

This clone is classed as medium-sized (0.01 to 0.1%). This chain joins TRGV2 and TRGJP2. TCRdb leaves out the J gene; it was filled in here by matching the DNA to germline. With V trimmed by 0 bases and J by 5 bases, 3 bases remained unmatched. This CDR3 region has 14 residues. From germline, CDR1 is EGSNGY and CDR2 YDSYNSKV. The CDR3 nucleotides read TGTGCCACCTGGGACGGGCGGAGTGATTGGATCAAGACGTTT. This encodes CATWDGRSDWIKTF.

This clone is judged medium-sized. The chain couples TRGV10 to TRGJ1 or TRGJ2. The J gene comes from matching the DNA to germline here; TCRdb lacks it. TRGV10 is reported as an ORF; its role is uncertain. The CDR3 is 13 residues long. V trimming: 8 bases; J trimming: 1 base; junction bases outside the gene matches: 6. CDR3 amino acids: CAAWDFNYYKKLF. The CDR3 DNA reads as TGTGCTGCGTGGGATTTCAATTATTATAAGAAACTCTTT.

By proportion, this clone is medium-sized. The CDR3 loop is CATWDWYYKKLF. In nucleotides, the CDR3 is TGTGCCACCTGGGATTGGTATTATAAGAAACTCTTT. The rearrangement uses TRGV2 and TRGJ1 or TRGJ2. The J gene was not available in TCRdb and was assigned here by matching the DNA to germline segments. Germline loops: CDR1 EGSNGY, CDR2 YDSYNSKV. The CDR3 loop spans 12 amino acids. The junction had 4 bases not matched to a gene; V was cut back by 4 bases and J by 4 bases.

The table lists this clone with many counts. This chain connects TRGV9 to TRGJ1 or TRGJ2. The J gene was missing in TCRdb and was found by matching the end of the DNA to germline. CDR1 GITISATS and CDR2 ISYDGTV come from the germline V gene (reference sequence). The CDR3 covers 13 residues. The V segment lost 8 bases and the J segment 3 bases; nucleotides outside the gene matches: 10. DNA for the CDR3: TGTGCCTTGTTAGGAGCCCTTTATTATAAGAAACTCTTT. Translation gives CALLGALYYKKLF.

This clone is medium-sized (0.01 to 0.1%) by share. The chain uses TRGV2 and TRGJ1 or TRGJ2. Assignment of the J gene here rests on matching the DNA to germline, because TCRdb gives none. V lost 0 bases, J lost 6 bases, and 8 bases stayed unmatched. There are 14 residues in the CDR3. CDR1 EGSNGY and CDR2 YDSYNSKV come from the germline V gene. The CDR3 loop reads CATWDGPWVYKKLF. For the CDR3, the DNA is TGTGCCACCTGGGACGGGCCGTGGGTTTATAAGAAACTCTTT.

This clone was recorded many times. CDR3 coding DNA: TGTGCCACCTGGGTCCATCTGAAGAAACTCTTT. Its protein is CATWVHLKKLF. The chain is built from TRGV8 and TRGJ1 or TRGJ2. The J gene is not listed in TCRdb, so it was assigned here from a DNA match to germline. Looked up from germline, CDR1 is VENAVY and CDR2 is YDSYNSRV. The V and J ends lost 5 bases and 10 bases, in that order; junction bases with no gene match: 8. This CDR3 region has 11 residues.

This clone is classed as medium-sized. Additional DNA sequences in this sample encode the identical CDR3. The V gene is TRGV2, the J gene TRGJ1 or TRGJ2. No J gene was available from TCRdb, and it was assigned here by a germline match of the DNA. The CDR3 is 12 amino acids. Per germline, CDR1 EGSNGY and CDR2 YDSYNSKV. J lost 6 bases, V lost 0 bases, and 2 bases had no gene match. The CDR3 nucleotides read TGTGCCACCTGGGACGGGCGTTATAAGAAACTCTTT. Protein sequence: CATWDGRYKKLF.

Turning to this clone: At one end the junction does not follow the germline gene, possibly because of a read error. The chain is built from TRGV10 and TRGJP1. The J gene, left out of TCRdb, was set here by checking the DNA against germline. TRGV10 is marked as an open reading frame, function uncertain. The length of the CDR3 is 12 residues. CDR3 nucleotide sequence: TGCGCGGGATTGAACACTGGTTGGTTCAAGATATTT. Translated, it gives CAGLNTGWFKIF.